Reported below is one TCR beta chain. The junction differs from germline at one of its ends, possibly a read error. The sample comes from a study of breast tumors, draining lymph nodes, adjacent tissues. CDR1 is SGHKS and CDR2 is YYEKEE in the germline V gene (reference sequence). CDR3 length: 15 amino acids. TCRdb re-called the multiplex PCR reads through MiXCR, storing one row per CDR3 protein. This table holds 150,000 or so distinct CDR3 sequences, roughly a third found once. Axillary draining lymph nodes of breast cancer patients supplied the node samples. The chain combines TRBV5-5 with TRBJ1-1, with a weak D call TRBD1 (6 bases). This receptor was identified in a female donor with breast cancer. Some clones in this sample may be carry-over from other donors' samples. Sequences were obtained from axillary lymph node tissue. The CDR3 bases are TGTGCCAGCAGCACCTGGACTCAAGGGGACACTGAAGCTCTCTTT. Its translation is CASSTWTQGDTEALF.